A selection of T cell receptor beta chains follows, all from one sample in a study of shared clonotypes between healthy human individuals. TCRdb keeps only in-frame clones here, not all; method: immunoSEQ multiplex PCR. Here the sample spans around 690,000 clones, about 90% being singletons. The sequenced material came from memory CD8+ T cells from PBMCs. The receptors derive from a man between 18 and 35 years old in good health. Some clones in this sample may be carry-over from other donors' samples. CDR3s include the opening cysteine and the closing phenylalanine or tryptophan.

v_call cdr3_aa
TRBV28 CASQRRGSNSGNTIYF
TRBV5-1 CASSLDRGPGNTIYF
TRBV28 CASSPRFWETQYF
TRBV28 CASSLRQLETEAFF
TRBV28 CASSLRLAGVGNSYEQYF
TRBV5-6 CASTGTSLGEAFF
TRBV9 CASSASLQGYGYTF
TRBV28 CASSFMGGSYEQYF
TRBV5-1 CASSSTGGISEAFF
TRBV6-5 CASSFRGLSYNEQFF
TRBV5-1 CASSLVWFRGGSNQPQHF
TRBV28 CASRHRGTEAFF
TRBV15 CATSSWTTEVHQPQHF
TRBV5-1 CASSLAGLSYNEQFF